This T cell receptor beta chain was identified in a study of blood T cell repertoires in COVID-19. Turning to the study itself: Sites across the United States, Italy and Spain contributed samples from acute and convalescent COVID-19.

Profiled with immunoSEQ multiplex PCR; TCRdb holds only in-frame clones, not every one. In the table there are about 110,000 clones, around 84% of which are singletons. The germline V gene has CDR1 MNHEY and CDR2 SVGAGI. The V and J ends lost 5 bases and 0 bases respectively, with 8 bases between them. This CDR3 has 14 amino acids. Sequenced: peripheral blood. The rearrangement links TRBV6-5 to TRBJ2-1; D remains ambiguous. The sequence came from a man aged 40-50 years with acute or convalescent COVID-19. As DNA, the CDR3 is TGTGCCAGCAGTCCCGGTAACTCCTACAATGAGCAGTTCTTC. Encoded protein: CASSPGNSYNEQFF.